This T cell receptor (beta chain) was retrieved from a study of blood T cell repertoires in COVID-19 (TCRdb year 2020). Regarding the study in general: Collaborator samples came from the United States, Italy and Spain and covered acute and convalescent phases of COVID-19. The prospective study material was composed of cDNA or gDNA derived from T cells, B-cell-depleted T cells, or PBMCs. The dataset comprised deeply sampled blood TCRbeta repertoires from subjects exposed to, actively infected with, or recovered from COVID-19. A freely available public database, intended as a resource for researchers studying the immune response to SARS-CoV-2, is where the repertoires were released. Samples came from the ongoing ImmuneRACE study (first 160 participants) plus 1,254 subjects from 6 global collaborators. A de-identified subject ID, COVID-19 status, age in years and sex were almost always included in the sample metadata. Where available, HLA class I and class II types were taken from metadata supplied by the sample provider and were not determined by assay-based typing. The research as a whole found: Clinical and demographic metadata were provided uncurated, with the amount varying by source and participant.

V and J lose 6 bases and 5 bases, and a span of 9 bases separates them. For CDR1 and CDR2, the germline V gene lists MGHRA and YSYEKL. Measured from the cysteine to the phenylalanine, the CDR3 is 12 residues long. Solely the CDR3 DNA is kept, with 36 bases framed from the first base. About this clone itself: Its antigen is not yet known. The sample holds no much larger clone one base away, and base qualities are not on file.

Whole blood was collected in K2EDTA tubes by collaborating institutions according to the institutions' own protocols. For TCRbeta analysis, collaborators shipped samples in one of three forms: frozen whole blood, isolated PBMCs, or DNA extracted from either of those sample types. TCRbeta CDR3 regions were amplified from genomic DNA using the immunoSEQ Assay, a bias-controlled multiplex PCR. Regarding the original processing steps: Nucleated cell counts per sample were estimated from amplification of reference gene primers within the assay. To quantify the absolute abundance of each unique TCRbeta CDR3 rearrangement, sequence reads were collapsed and filtered. For each sample, productive Simpson clonality was calculated by taking the square root of Simpson's diversity index across productive rearrangements. Imported from immuneACCESS, the table was reduced by TCRdb to in-frame sequences with V and J called. These copies leave out some clones; in studies compared against another copy, an unresolved V gene accounts for under half, and the cause of the remainder is not known. The V and J calls and clone size come from that table; D and trimming were worked out from the DNA. This sample holds under 200,000 clones; 65% to 90% were observed only once. Of the sample, over 1.5% falls within the top ten clones.

The material sequenced was peripheral blood. The sequence was collected from a human donor in a cohort sampled during active COVID-19. This sequence uses TRBV4-1 and TRBJ2-3, with no D gene named confidently. The CDR3 loop reads CASSRPEDTQYF. The DNA sequence is given as TGCGCCAGCAGTCGCCCAGAAGATACGCAGTATTTT.